The 4 T cell receptor beta chains reported below all come from one sample, sequenced in a study of blood T cell repertoires in COVID-19. The method was immunoSEQ multiplex PCR; TCRdb's version includes in-frame clones alone and lacks a portion of them. The sample records approximately 240,000 clones, nearly 85% being singletons. Sequencing input: peripheral blood. All receptors come from a human donor in a cohort sampled during active COVID-19.

This chain connects TRBV5-1 to TRBJ2-1, with TRBD2 identical over 7 bases. Looked up from germline, CDR1 is SGHRS and CDR2 is YFSETQ. With 3 bases clipped from V and 6 bases from J, the junction kept 9 bases outside the gene matches. CDR3 length equals 15 residues. CDR3 protein: CASSSLGEGPNEQFF. The CDR3 DNA follows: TGCGCCAGCAGCTCCCTAGGGGAGGGCCCCAATGAGCAGTTCTTC.

The J gene is TRBJ1-3, the V gene TRBV6-1, with D maybe TRBD1 (5 bases). The CDR3 length is 16 residues. From germline, CDR1 is MNHNS and CDR2 SASEGT. V dropped 2 bases and J dropped 0 bases, with 11 bases sitting between them. CDR3 sequence: CASSESGQFSGNTIYF. In DNA, the CDR3 is TGTGCCAGCAGTGAATCTGGACAATTCTCTGGAAACACCATATATTTT.

The chain links TRBV10-2 to TRBJ2-5, with 7 bases matching TRBD1. CDR3 length equals 15 residues. Trimming took 10 bases from V and 5 from J; bases not matched to a gene: 16. In germline, CDR1 is WSHSY, CDR2 SAAADI. The chain's CDR3 is CATAGRGGGRETQYF. CDR3 bases: TGCGCCACCGCAGGGAGAGGGGGCGGGCGGGAGACCCAGTACTTC.

The gene calls are TRBV6-5 and TRBJ2-7, with D tentatively TRBD2 (5 bases). CDR3 length: 15 residues. Germline loops: CDR1 MNHEY, CDR2 SVGAGI. With 0 bases removed from V and 3 bases from J, the gap between germline ends came to 12 bases. CDR3 coding DNA: TGTGCCAGCAGTTACTCGTACGGGGATGGCTACGAGCAGTACTTC. It translates to CASSYSYGDGYEQYF.